This T cell receptor beta chain was sequenced during a study of blood T cell repertoires in COVID-19. The overall study: Spain, Italy and the United States supplied samples that represented acute and convalescent COVID-19. PBMCs, B-cell-depleted T cells, or T cells provided the cDNA or gDNA that made up the material.

The junction had 9 bases not matched to a gene; V was cut back by 5 bases and J by 3 bases. The CDR3 spans 14 residues. The germline CDR1 and CDR2 sequences are GTSNPN and SVGIG (reference sequence). In the authors' methods: For nucleated cells, counts were estimated from reference gene primer amplification. Sequencing used immunoSEQ multiplex PCR; TCRdb keeps in-frame clones, though not all of them. The DNA was the basis for D and trimming; V, J and clone size are from that table. The sample includes some 460,000 clones, 75% to 90% of them seen just once. This receptor was obtained from a woman aged 25 to 45 with acute or convalescent COVID-19. Sequencing was performed on peripheral blood. The rearrangement joins TRBV30 to TRBJ1-1, with 7 nucleotides matching TRBD1. The CDR3 region has the DNA TGTGCCTGGGGAAGACAGGGAATGGACACTGAAGCTTTCTTT. Residues: CAWGRQGMDTEAFF.